The sequence of this TCR beta chain was determined in a study of cytomegalovirus exposure and HLA in healthy donors. Notes on the study in general: Cytomegalovirus-associated status was assigned to fewer than 200 TCR beta chains. Reportedly, cytomegalovirus status was diagnosed with high sensitivity and specificity. Among immune exposure information, only CMV serostatus was available. Whilst most TCR sequences proved rare, a subset of public TCRs occurred across many donors.

The V gene's germline CDR1 is SNHLY and CDR2 FYNNEI. The CDR3 consists of 16 residues. With 7 bases removed from V and 1 base from J, the gap between germline ends came to 17 bases. About this clone: The antigen remains unidentified.

The PCR used 60 Vbeta and 13 Jbeta primers. TCRdb's copy holds only in-frame clones and misses some; the assay was immunoSEQ multiplex PCR. Of tens of thousands of clones listed, roughly 79% are singletons. The clonotype originates from a male donor in good health and CMV-seronegative. Sequencing used PBMCs. The chain combines TRBV2 with TRBJ2-1; a possible D gene is TRBD2 (6 bases). The CDR3 region is CASNRRREVSYNEQFF. The CDR3 DNA reads as TGTGCCAGCAATCGAAGGAGGGAGGTTTCCTACAATGAGCAGTTCTTC.